A single sample gave rise to the 14 T cell receptor beta chains below, sequenced in a study of CD8+CD57+ T cells in acquired aplastic anemia. Genomic DNA constituted the template upon which TCR beta VDJ and CDR3 profiling was performed. TCRdb reanalysed the reads using MiXCR and keeps one entry per CDR3 protein. The sample holds under 500,000 distinct CDR3 sequences, around 30% seen once. It was patients with CD8+CD57+ cell expansion by flow cytometry who were chosen for sequencing. The specimen was sorted CD4+, CD8+, or CD8+CD57+ T cells (not recorded which) from PBMCs. The source is a human donor with aplastic anemia.

The table lists this clonotype with many counts. The gene calls are TRBV19 and TRBJ2-7; D may be TRBD1 (6 bases). This CDR3 comprises 13 residues. Germline V lookup: CDR1 LNHDA, CDR2 SQIVND (reference sequence). V was clipped by 9 bases and J by 6 bases, with 18 bases between them. The CDR3 is CASGTQRGGEQYF. CDR3 nucleotides: TGTGCCAGCGGGACCCAAAGAGGGGGCGAGCAGTACTTC.

This clonotype was found many times. This chain links TRBV20-1 with TRBJ1-6; the D gene is possibly TRBD1 (5 bases). The CDR3 is 12 residues long. The ends were cut back, 3 bases at V and 8 bases at J, with 8 bases in the middle. Germline CDR1 is DFQATT and CDR2 is SNEGSKA (reference sequence). CDR3 sequence (DNA): TGCAGTGCTAGCAGGGTGGATTCACCCCTCCACTTT. This sequence encodes CSASRVDSPLHF.

This clonotype was observed a few times. The chain has TRBV29-1 and TRBJ1-1, with TRBD1 identical over 10 bases. In germline, CDR1 is SQVTM, CDR2 ANQGSEA. V shed 6 bases, J shed 1 base, and the junction held 5 bases outside the gene matches. The CDR3 runs 14 residues. For the CDR3, the DNA is TGCAGCGTGGCAGACAGGGGGCGGAACACTGAAGCTTTCTTT. Its translation is CSVADRGRNTEAFF.

This clonotype has only a few counts. This rearrangement joins TRBV7-9 to TRBJ2-1, with D possibly matching TRBD2 (5 bases). CDR1 and CDR2 from the germline V gene are SEHNR and FQNEAQ (reference sequence). V shed 5 bases and J shed 7 bases, with 12 bases lying between them. The CDR3 extends over 13 amino acids. CDR3 amino acids: CASSTRVRNEQFF. DNA of the CDR3: TGTGCCAGCAGCACGCGGGTTCGGAATGAGCAGTTCTTC.

This clonotype was seen at least ten times. One junction end does not reproduce the germline sequence, and a read error may be involved. The CDR3 sequence is CASSLYQGLGNTIYF. CDR3 nucleotide sequence: TGTGCTAGCAGCTTATATCAGGGGCTAGGAAACACCATATATTTT. This chain links TRBV7-7 with TRBJ1-3, with D possibly being TRBD1 (6 bases). Germline V gene data show CDR1 as SSHAT and CDR2 as FNYEAQ (reference sequence). The CDR3 is 15 residues long.

This clonotype was recorded at least ten times. V gene TRBV14 combines with J gene TRBJ1-1, with a weak D call TRBD1 (5 bases). Trimming took off 3 bases at V and 3 bases at J, with 8 bases between the two ends. CDR3 size: 13 residues. Germline CDR1 is SGHDN and CDR2 is FVKESK. Here the CDR3 reads CASSHDSYTEAFF. In DNA, the CDR3 is TGTGCCAGCAGCCATGACAGCTACACTGAAGCTTTCTTT.

This clonotype was observed a single time. The V call is TRBV9, the J call TRBJ2-5; 12 bases match TRBD2. The CDR3 runs 15 residues. The V and J ends lost 0 bases and 6 bases, in that order; junction bases with no gene match: 3. Germline values: CDR1 SGDLS, CDR2 YYNGEE. The CDR3 coding sequence is TGTGCCAGCAGCGTAGGACTAGCGGGGGCTCAGACCCAGTACTTC. Translating gives CASSVGLAGAQTQYF.

In this sample, this clonotype turned up a few times. This sequence joins TRBV11-3 and TRBJ1-3; no firm D call. This CDR3 contains 14 residues. V lost 0 bases to trimming and J lost 6 bases, with 9 bases between them. Per the germline V gene, CDR1 is SGHNT and CDR2 is YENEEA. The DNA for the CDR3 is TGTGCCAGCAGCTTAGAGGCATCAGAAAACACCATATATTTT. It codes for CASSLEASENTIYF.

This clonotype was detected only a few times. This chain connects TRBV30 to TRBJ1-1; 7 bases map to TRBD1. The CDR3 is made up of 14 amino acids. V lost 6 bases to trimming and J lost 4 bases; unmatched junction nucleotides: 11. CDR1 is GTSNPN and CDR2 is SVGIG in the germline V gene (reference sequence). The CDR3 region has the DNA TGTGCCTGCTTTACCGGAGGGGGCCCCACTGAAGCTTTCTTT. As protein: CACFTGGGPTEAFF.

This chain connects TRBV25-1 to TRBJ2-1; D possibly corresponds to TRBD2 (6 bases). The CDR3 covers 18 residues. CDR1 is MGHDK, CDR2 SYGVNS, per germline. Trimming shortened V by 6 bases and J by 0 bases, and 21 bases separated the two germline ends. The CDR3: CASSPSRSGYVSYNEQFF. CDR3 DNA: TGTGCCAGCAGCCCGAGTAGGAGCGGGTATGTCTCCTACAATGAGCAGTTCTTC.

The chain joins TRBV3-1 to TRBJ1-4; D is unresolved. The CDR3 spans 17 residues. V gave up 0 bases and J gave up 4 bases, with 15 bases separating them. Germline values: CDR1 LGHDT, CDR2 YNNKEL (reference sequence). The CDR3 protein is CASSQEAQRGINEKLFF. Here the CDR3 DNA reads TGTGCCAGCAGCCAAGAGGCGCAGCGGGGAATTAATGAAAAACTGTTTTTT.

The chain is built from TRBV12-3 or TRBV12-4 and TRBJ1-4; TRBD1 aligns across 7 bases. V lost 4 bases to trimming and J lost 4 bases; unmatched junction nucleotides: 6. This CDR3 is 15 amino acids long. CDR3 sequence (DNA): TGTGCCAGCAGTTACGGGACAGTGCTTAATGAAAAACTGTTTTTT. As protein: CASSYGTVLNEKLFF.

This clonotype was detected a few times. This rearrangement joins TRBV5-4 to TRBJ2-7; tentatively, D is TRBD2 (6 bases). Germline CDR1 SGHNT, CDR2 YYREEE (reference sequence). Trimming took off 0 bases at V and 3 bases at J, with 10 bases between the two ends. The CDR3 is made up of 14 amino acids. CDR3 sequence: CASSLAAGSYEQYF. Written as DNA, the CDR3 is TGTGCCAGCAGCTTGGCGGCGGGAAGCTACGAGCAGTACTTC.

This clonotype has at least ten counts. This chain uses TRBV7-9 with TRBJ2-5; D is unresolved. Trimming shortened V by 10 bases and J by 5 bases, and 5 bases separated the two germline ends. CDR3 length: 9 residues. The V gene's germline CDR1 is SEHNR and CDR2 FQNEAQ (reference sequence). CDR3 DNA: TGTGCCATTCAGGAGACCCAGTACTTC. This gives the protein CAIQETQYF.